This T cell receptor beta chain is drawn from a study of shared clonotypes between healthy human individuals. The protocol was immunoSEQ multiplex PCR, while the TCRdb copy is restricted to in-frame clones and leaves out a portion. The repertoire holds around 990,000 clones, with 60% to 80% as singletons. The CDR3 loop spans 13 amino acids. CDR1 and CDR2 from the germline V gene are MDHEN and SYDVKM. V shed 8 bases and J 8 bases; nucleotides not matched to a gene: 7. This clonotype was sampled from a man younger than 35 in good health. Some clones in this sample may be carry-over from other donors' samples. The chain employs TRBV28 and TRBJ2-1, with TRBD1 matching 9 bases. The sample was memory CD4+ T cells from PBMCs. Subset here: CD45RA-negative fraction. Here the CDR3 DNA reads TGTGCCAGCCGGGGACAGGGAAAACATGAGCAGTTCTTC. Translation gives CASRGQGKHEQFF.